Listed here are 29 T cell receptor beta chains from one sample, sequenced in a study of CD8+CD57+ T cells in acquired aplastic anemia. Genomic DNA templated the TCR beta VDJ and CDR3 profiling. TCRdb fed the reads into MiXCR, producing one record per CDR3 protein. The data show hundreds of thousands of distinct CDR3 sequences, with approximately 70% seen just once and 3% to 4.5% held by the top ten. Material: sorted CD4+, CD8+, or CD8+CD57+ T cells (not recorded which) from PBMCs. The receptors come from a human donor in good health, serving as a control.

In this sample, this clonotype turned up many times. In DNA form, the CDR3 reads TGTGCCAGTAGTATAGGCGAAGATACGCAGTATTTT. Protein product: CASSIGEDTQYF. The chain uses TRBV19 and TRBJ2-3; no firm D call. The CDR3 is 12 amino acids. The V and J ends lost 1 base and 5 bases respectively, with 4 bases between them. The germline gives CDR1 LNHDA, CDR2 SQIVND (reference sequence).

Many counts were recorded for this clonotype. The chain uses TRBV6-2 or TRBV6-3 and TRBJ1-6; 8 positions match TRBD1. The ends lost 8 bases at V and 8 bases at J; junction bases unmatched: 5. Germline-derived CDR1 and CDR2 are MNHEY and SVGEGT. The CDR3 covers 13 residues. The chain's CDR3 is CASFGQGDSPLHF. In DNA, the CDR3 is TGTGCCAGCTTCGGACAGGGCGATTCACCCCTCCACTTT.

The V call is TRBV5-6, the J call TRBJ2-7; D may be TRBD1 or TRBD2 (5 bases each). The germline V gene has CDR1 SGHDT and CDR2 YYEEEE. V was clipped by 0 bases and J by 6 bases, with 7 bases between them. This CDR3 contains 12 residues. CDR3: CASSLGGVEQYV. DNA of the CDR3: TGTGCCAGCAGCTTGGGAGGGGTCGAGCAGTACGTC.

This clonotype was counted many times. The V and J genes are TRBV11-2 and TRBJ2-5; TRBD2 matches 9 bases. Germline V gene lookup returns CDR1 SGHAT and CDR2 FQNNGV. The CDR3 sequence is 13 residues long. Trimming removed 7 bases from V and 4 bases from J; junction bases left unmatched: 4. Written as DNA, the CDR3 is TGTGCCAGCAAGAGCGGGGGGATAGAGACCCAGTACTTC. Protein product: CASKSGGIETQYF.

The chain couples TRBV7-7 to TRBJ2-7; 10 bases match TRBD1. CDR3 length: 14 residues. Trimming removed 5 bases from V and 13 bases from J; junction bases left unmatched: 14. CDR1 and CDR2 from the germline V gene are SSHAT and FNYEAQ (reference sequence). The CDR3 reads CASSPGTGEEQYYF. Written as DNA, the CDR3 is TGTGCCAGCAGCCCCGGGACAGGGGAGGAGCAGTACTACTTC.

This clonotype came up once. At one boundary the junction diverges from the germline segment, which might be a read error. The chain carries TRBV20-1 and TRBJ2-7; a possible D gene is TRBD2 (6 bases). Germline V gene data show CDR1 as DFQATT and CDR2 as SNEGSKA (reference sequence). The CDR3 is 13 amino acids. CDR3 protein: CSARDGGAYEQCF. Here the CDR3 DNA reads TGCAGTGCTAGAGACGGCGGGGCCTACGAGCAGTGCTTC.

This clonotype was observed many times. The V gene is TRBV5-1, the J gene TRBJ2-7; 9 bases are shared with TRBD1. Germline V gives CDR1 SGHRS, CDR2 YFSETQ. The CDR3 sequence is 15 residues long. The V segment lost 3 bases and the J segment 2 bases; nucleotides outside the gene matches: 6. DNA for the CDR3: TGCGCCAGCAGCTCGGGACAGGGTACCCCCTACGAGCAGTACTTC. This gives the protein CASSSGQGTPYEQYF.

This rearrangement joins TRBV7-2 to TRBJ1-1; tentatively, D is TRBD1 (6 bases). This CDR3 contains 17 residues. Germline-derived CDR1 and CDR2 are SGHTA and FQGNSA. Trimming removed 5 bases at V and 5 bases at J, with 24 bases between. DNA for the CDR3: TGTGCCAGCAGCATATCGAGACAGGAGACAAAAGGTACTGAAGCTTTCTTT. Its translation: CASSISRQETKGTEAFF.

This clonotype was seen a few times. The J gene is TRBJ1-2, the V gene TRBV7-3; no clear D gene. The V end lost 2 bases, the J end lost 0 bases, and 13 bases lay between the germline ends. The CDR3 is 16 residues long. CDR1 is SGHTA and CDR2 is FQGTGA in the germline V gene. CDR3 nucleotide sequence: TGTGCCAGCAGCTTAGATACTCCCCGACCTAACTATGGCTACACCTTC. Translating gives CASSLDTPRPNYGYTF.

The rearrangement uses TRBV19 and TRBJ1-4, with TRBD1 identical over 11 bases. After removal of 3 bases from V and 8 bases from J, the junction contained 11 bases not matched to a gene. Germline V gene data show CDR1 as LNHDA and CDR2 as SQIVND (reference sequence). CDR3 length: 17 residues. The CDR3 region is CASSMADRGRAGEKLFF. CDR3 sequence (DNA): TGTGCCAGTAGTATGGCGGACAGGGGGCGGGCCGGCGAAAAACTGTTTTTT.

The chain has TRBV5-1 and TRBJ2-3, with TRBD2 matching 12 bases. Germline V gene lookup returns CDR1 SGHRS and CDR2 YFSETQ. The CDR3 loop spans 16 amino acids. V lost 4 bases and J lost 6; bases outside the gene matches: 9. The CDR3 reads CASSTGLAGTPDTQYF. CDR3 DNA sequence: TGCGCCAGCAGCACTGGACTAGCGGGGACACCGGATACGCAGTATTTT.

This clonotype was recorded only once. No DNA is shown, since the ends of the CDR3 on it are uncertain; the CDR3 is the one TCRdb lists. The CDR3 region is CASRPPGGGYTFGSGTEAFF. This chain uses TRBV19 with TRBJ1-1; the table's TRBD1 call for D was not verified on the DNA. Germline V CDR1 and CDR2: LNHDA, SQIVND (reference sequence). The CDR3 is made up of 20 amino acids, end residues included.

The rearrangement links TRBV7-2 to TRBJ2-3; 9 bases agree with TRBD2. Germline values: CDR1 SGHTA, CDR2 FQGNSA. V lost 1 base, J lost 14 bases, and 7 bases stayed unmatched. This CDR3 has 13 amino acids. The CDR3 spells CASSLGLGGRGYF. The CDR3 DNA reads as TGTGCCAGCAGCTTAGGTCTGGGCGGGAGGGGGTATTTT.

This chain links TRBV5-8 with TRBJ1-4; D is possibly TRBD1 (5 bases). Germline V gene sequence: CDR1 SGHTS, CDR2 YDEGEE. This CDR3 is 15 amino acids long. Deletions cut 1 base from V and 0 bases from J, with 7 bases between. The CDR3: CASSLTTATNEKLFF. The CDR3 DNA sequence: TGTGCCAGCAGCTTGACGACAGCAACTAATGAAAAACTGTTTTTT.

CDR3 protein: CASSVGSNEQYF. The CDR3 bases are TGTGCCAGCTCCGTTGGGTCGAACGAGCAGTACTTC. This rearrangement joins TRBV7-3 to TRBJ2-7; D call uncertain. This CDR3 region has 12 residues. Germline V lookup: CDR1 SGHTA, CDR2 FQGTGA. The V and J ends lost 8 bases and 5 bases respectively, with 13 bases between them.

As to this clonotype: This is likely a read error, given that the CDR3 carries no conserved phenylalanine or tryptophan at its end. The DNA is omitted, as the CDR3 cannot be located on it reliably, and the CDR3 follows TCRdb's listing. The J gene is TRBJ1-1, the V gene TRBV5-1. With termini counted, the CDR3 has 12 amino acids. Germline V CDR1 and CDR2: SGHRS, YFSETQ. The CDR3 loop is CASSLGPMNPFL.

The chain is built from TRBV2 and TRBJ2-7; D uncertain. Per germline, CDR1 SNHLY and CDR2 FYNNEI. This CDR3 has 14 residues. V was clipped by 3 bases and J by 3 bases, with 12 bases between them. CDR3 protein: CASSENGSFYEQYF. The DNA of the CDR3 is TGTGCCAGCAGTGAGAATGGGTCCTTCTACGAGCAGTACTTC. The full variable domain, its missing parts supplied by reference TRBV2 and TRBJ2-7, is EPEVTQTPSHQVTQMGQEVILRCVPISNHLYFYWYRQILGQKVEFLVSFYNNEISEKSEIFDDQFSVERPDGSNFTLKIRSTKLEDSAMYFCASSENGSFYEQYFGPGTRLTVT.

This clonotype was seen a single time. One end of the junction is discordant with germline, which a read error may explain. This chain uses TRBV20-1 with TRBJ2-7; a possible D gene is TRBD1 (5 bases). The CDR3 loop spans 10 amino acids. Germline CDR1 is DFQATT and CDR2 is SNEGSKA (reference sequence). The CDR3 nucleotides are TGCAGTGCTAGTCGAGTGACAGATGGCTTC. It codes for CSASRVTDGF.

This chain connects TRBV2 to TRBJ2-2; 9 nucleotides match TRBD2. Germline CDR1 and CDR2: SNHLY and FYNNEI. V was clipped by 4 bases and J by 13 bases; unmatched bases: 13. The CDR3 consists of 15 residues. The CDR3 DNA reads TGTGCCAGCAGTGTGGGACTAGCCAACGGCGGCGCGCTGTTTTTT. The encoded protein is CASSVGLANGGALFF.

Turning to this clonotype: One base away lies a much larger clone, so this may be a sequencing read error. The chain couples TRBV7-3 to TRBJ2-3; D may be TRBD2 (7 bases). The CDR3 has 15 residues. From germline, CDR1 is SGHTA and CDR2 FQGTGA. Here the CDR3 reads CASSTSRGAPDTQCF. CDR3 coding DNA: TGTGCCAGCAGCACCTCCCGGGGGGCCCCAGATACGCAGTGTTTT.

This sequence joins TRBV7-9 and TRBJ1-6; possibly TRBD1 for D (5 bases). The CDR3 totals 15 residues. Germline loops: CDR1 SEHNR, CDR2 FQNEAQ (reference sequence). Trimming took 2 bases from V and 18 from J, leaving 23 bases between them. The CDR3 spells CASSLRWGNSGANHF. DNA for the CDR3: TGTGCCAGCAGCTTACGCTGGGGGAACTCTGGGGCCAACCACTTT.

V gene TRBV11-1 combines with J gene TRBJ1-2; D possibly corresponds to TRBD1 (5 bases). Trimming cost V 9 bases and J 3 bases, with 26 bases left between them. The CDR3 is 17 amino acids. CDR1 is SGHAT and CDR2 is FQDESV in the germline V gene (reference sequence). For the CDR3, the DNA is TGTGCCAGTAGTATAGCCACTAATGGGGCTACGCACTATGGCTACACCTTC. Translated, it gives CASSIATNGATHYGYTF.

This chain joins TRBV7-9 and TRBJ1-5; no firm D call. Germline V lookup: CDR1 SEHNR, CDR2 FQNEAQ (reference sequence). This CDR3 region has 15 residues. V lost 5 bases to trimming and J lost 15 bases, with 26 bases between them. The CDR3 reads CASSPDKNCDYTLHF. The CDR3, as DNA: TGTGCCAGCAGCCCAGATAAGAATTGCGATTACACCTTGCATTTT.

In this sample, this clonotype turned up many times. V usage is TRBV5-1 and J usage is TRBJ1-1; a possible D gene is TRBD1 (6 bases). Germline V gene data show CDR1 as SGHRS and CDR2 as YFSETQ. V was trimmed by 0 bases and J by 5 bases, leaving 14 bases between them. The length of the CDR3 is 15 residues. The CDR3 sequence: CASSLEPYQGTEAFF. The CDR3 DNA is TGCGCCAGCAGCTTGGAACCTTACCAGGGGACTGAAGCTTTCTTT.

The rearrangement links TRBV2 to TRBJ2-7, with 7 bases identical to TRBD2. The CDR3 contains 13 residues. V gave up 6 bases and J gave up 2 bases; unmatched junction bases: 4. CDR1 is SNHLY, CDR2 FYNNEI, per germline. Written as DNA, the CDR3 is TGTGCCAGCAGCGGGGGGACTCCCTACGAGCAGTACTTC. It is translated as CASSGGTPYEQYF. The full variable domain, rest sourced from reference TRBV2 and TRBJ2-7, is EPEVTQTPSHQVTQMGQEVILRCVPISNHLYFYWYRQILGQKVEFLVSFYNNEISEKSEIFDDQFSVERPDGSNFTLKIRSTKLEDSAMYFCASSGGTPYEQYFGPGTRLTVT.

Here the CDR3 DNA reads TGTGCCAGCAGCAAAGGGACCGACACTAGTAACAATGAGCAGTTCTTC. Translated: CASSKGTDTSNNEQFF. V gene TRBV12-3 or TRBV12-4 combines with J gene TRBJ2-1, with D perhaps assigned TRBD1 or TRBD2 (5 bases each). The length of the CDR3 is 16 residues. Trimming stripped 6 bases from V and 5 bases from J, with 20 bases between.

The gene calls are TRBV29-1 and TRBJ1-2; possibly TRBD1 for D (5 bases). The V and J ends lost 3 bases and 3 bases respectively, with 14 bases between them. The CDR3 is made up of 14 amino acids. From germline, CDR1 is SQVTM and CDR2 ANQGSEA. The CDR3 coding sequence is TGCAGCGTTGATAAGGGGAGGGAAGACTATGGCTACACCTTC. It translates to CSVDKGREDYGYTF.

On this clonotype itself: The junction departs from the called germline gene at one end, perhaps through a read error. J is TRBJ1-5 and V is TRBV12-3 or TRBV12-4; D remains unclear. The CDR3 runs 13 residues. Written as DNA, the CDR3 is TGTGCCAGCAGTTTTAATCGACATCAGTCCCAGCATTTT. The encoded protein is CASSFNRHQSQHF.

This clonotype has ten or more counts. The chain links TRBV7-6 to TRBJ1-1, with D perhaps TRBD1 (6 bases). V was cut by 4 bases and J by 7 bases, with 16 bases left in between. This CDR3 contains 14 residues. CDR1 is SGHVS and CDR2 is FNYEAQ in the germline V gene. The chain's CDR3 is CASSSLQGQGEAFF. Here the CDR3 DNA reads TGTGCCAGCAGCTCCCTTCAGGGGCAAGGTGAAGCTTTCTTT.